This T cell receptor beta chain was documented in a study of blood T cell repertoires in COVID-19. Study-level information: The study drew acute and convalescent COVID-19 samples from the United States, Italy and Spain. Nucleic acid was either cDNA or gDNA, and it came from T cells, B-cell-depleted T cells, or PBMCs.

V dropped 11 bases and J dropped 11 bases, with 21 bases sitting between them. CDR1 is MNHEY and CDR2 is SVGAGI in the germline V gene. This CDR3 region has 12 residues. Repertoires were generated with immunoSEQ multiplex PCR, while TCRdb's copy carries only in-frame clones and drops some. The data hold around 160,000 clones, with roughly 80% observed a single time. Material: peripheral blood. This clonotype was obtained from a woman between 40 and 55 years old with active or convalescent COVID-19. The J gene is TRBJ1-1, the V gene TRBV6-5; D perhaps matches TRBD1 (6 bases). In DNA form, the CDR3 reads TGTGCCGCAAGGGGGGGGGCACGGAGGGCTTTCTTT. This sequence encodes CAARGGARRAFF.